Described below is a single T cell receptor beta chain sequence and its context. Its antigen target is currently unknown. No base-level quality is on record; no much larger clone is a single base apart. V and J lose 5 bases and 7 bases, and a span of 9 bases separates them. From its cysteine to its phenylalanine, the CDR3 spans 11 amino acids. This entry keeps only the CDR3 DNA: 33 bases, framed from base 1. The germline V gene yields KGHSH for CDR1 and LQKENI for CDR2. The study evaluated CTLA-4 blockade (ipilimumab) given together with focal radiation therapy in patients who had chemo-refractory metastatic non-small-cell lung cancer. The protocol used for the library was the immunoSEQ multiplex PCR assay. TCRdb took this table from immuneACCESS and kept in-frame rearrangements with V and J called. Such tables lack part of the clones; where checked against another copy, unresolved V genes explain under half of the gap, and the rest is unexplained. This sample holds 100,000 to 150,000 clones; 75% to 90% were observed only once. Of the sample, 6.9% falls within the top ten clones.

This sample is part of a study of radiotherapy plus CTLA-4 blockade in lung cancer listed by TCRdb under 2018. Study-level background: Among enrolled patients, roughly 20% had an objective response and 30% to 40% reached disease control. Here is what the overall study found, with its caveats: After treatment with radiotherapy and ipilimumab, TCR clones that originated in tumors expanded in peripheral blood. The strongest predictors of response were reported to be early dynamic shifts in blood T cell clones along with a rise in serum interferon-beta following radiation.

This receptor was identified in a human donor with non-small cell lung cancer that progressed on radiotherapy plus ipilimumab. The source material was peripheral blood, sampled from a patient treated with radiotherapy plus ipilimumab. The chain uses TRBV18 and TRBJ2-7; the D gene identity is not certain. The base sequence is TGTGCCAGCTCATCCCAGGAAGAGCAGTACTTC. Its protein reads: CASSSQEEQYF.